This passage covers 27 T cell receptor beta chains from one sample sequenced in a study of control samples from healthy donors and cancer patients. The protocol was immunoSEQ multiplex PCR, while the TCRdb copy is restricted to in-frame clones and leaves out a portion. Of 85,000 to 100,000 clones in the sample, about four fifths were seen once. The sequencing sample was made of blood. The receptors were gathered from a man aged 60 to 75 in good health.

This clone appeared a few times. The genes are TRBV13 and TRBJ2-7; 7 bases are shared with TRBD2. The CDR3 is 15 residues long. V shed 0 bases and J 6 bases; nucleotides not matched to a gene: 8. CDR1 is PRHDT and CDR2 is FYEKMQ in the germline V gene (reference sequence). The CDR3 DNA sequence: TGTGCCAGCAGCTTAGGAGGGAGGGACGAGTCCGAGCAGTACTTC. As protein: CASSLGGRDESEQYF. The full variable domain, in which reference TRBV13 and TRBJ2-7 provide the parts outside the CDR3, is AAGVIQSPRHLIKEKRETATLKCYPIPRHDTVYWYQQGPGQDPQFLISFYEKMQSDKGSIPDRFSAQQFSDYHSELNMSSLELGDSALYFCASSLGGRDESEQYFGPGTRLTVT.

V and J are TRBV5-1 and TRBJ2-7; TRBD2 matches at 8 bases. This CDR3 region has 14 residues. The germline V gene encodes CDR1 SGHRS and CDR2 YFSETQ. The junction had 2 bases not matched to a gene; V was cut back by 0 bases and J by 3 bases. The CDR3, as DNA: TGCGCCAGCAGCTTGGCCAGCGGGAGCTACGAGCAGTACTTC. Protein product: CASSLASGSYEQYF.

The chain couples TRBV12-5 to TRBJ2-3, with 7 bases fitting TRBD1. This CDR3 region has 13 residues. Trimming took 6 bases from V and 5 from J; bases not matched to a gene: 5. Germline loops: CDR1 LGHNT, CDR2 FRNRAP. In nucleotides, the CDR3 is TGTGCTAGTGGGTACCGGGACAGAGATACGCAGTATTTT. The encoded protein is CASGYRDRDTQYF.

The chain links TRBV18 to TRBJ2-5; D gene ambiguous. V lost 0 bases to trimming and J lost 5 bases, with 4 bases between them. Germline V CDR1 and CDR2: KGHSH, LQKENI. The CDR3 sequence is 12 residues long. CDR3 in amino acids: CASSPPSETQYF. The CDR3 DNA follows: TGTGCCAGCTCACCACCCAGCGAGACCCAGTACTTC.

The V gene is TRBV18, the J gene TRBJ2-1, with 7 bases lining up with TRBD2. CDR3 size: 16 residues. After removal of 0 bases from V and 3 bases from J, the junction contained 5 bases not matched to a gene. Per germline, CDR1 KGHSH and CDR2 LQKENI. CDR3 DNA sequence: TGTGCCAGCTCACCACCGTCGGGGGGTCTCTACAATGAGCAGTTCTTC. Its translation: CASSPPSGGLYNEQFF.

This sequence joins TRBV19 and TRBJ2-2; possibly TRBD2 for D (5 bases). The CDR3 is 14 amino acids. Germline CDR1 LNHDA, CDR2 SQIVND (reference sequence). V was trimmed by 3 bases and J by 5 bases, leaving 10 bases between them. This CDR3 reads CASSIFSETGELFF. CDR3 bases: TGTGCCAGTAGTATTTTTAGCGAAACCGGGGAGCTGTTTTTT. The whole variable domain, filled in from reference TRBV19 and TRBJ2-2, reads DGGITQSPKYLFRKEGQNVTLSCEQNLNHDAMYWYRQDPGQGLRLIYYSQIVNDFQKGDIAEGYSVSREKKESFPLTVTSAQKNPTAFYLCASSIFSETGELFFGEGSRLTVL.

The rearrangement joins TRBV28 to TRBJ1-3, with 9 bases that match TRBD1. This CDR3 has 15 residues. The V segment lost 5 bases and the J segment 6 bases; nucleotides outside the gene matches: 8. CDR1 is MDHEN and CDR2 is SYDVKM in the germline V gene. The CDR3 DNA reads as TGTGCCAGCAGTCGCTTGACAGGGGGTGCAAACACCATATATTTT. Translated: CASSRLTGGANTIYF.

The chain combines TRBV6-5 with TRBJ2-7, with D unclear. The CDR3 spans 12 residues. V was clipped by 7 bases and J by 7 bases, with 14 bases between them. The germline V gene encodes CDR1 MNHEY and CDR2 SVGAGI. The CDR3 nucleotides read TGTGCCAGCACCCAAGGCAGCCGAGAGCAGTACTTC. This translates into CASTQGSREQYF.

Only a few counts were recorded for this clone. The chain recombines TRBV30 with TRBJ2-4, with D hard to call. The germline gives CDR1 GTSNPN, CDR2 SVGIG (reference sequence). Between the trimmed V and J ends, which lost 6 bases and 2 bases, there was a span of 20 bases. The length of the CDR3 is 16 residues. CDR3 protein: CACYLGRVGTKNIQYF. The CDR3 region has the DNA TGTGCCTGCTACTTAGGAAGGGTAGGGACCAAAAACATTCAGTACTTC.

The chain is built from TRBV19 and TRBJ1-6; D might be TRBD1 (6 bases). With 5 bases removed from V and 9 bases from J, the gap between germline ends came to 11 bases. Germline-derived CDR1 and CDR2 are LNHDA and SQIVND (reference sequence). The CDR3 covers 13 residues. The CDR3 loop is CASSAQQGSPLHF. The CDR3 nucleotides are TGTGCCAGTAGTGCCCAACAGGGTTCACCCCTCCACTTT.

The V and J genes are TRBV11-2 and TRBJ2-5; D gene unclear. Between the trimmed V and J ends, which lost 5 bases and 2 bases, there was a span of 0 bases. Germline values: CDR1 SGHAT, CDR2 FQNNGV. This CDR3 is built from 10 residues. CDR3 DNA: TGTGCCAGCAGCCAAGAGACCCAGTACTTC. Its protein is CASSQETQYF.

The genes are TRBV7-2 and TRBJ2-7; 8 bases are shared with TRBD1. Germline lookup yields CDR1 SGHTA and CDR2 FQGNSA. CDR3 length: 15 amino acids. Trimming took 0 bases from V and 2 from J; bases not matched to a gene: 3. The DNA of the CDR3 is TGTGCCAGCAGCTTAGCCGGACAGGGCCCCTACGAGCAGTACTTC. Encoded protein: CASSLAGQGPYEQYF.

This chain uses TRBV9 with TRBJ2-7; no reliable D call. Germline V gene sequence: CDR1 SGDLS, CDR2 YYNGEE. Trimming removed 4 bases at V and 1 base at J, with 12 bases between. This CDR3 is built from 14 residues. CDR3 amino acids: CASSPKAASYEQYF. In nucleotides, the CDR3 is TGTGCCAGCAGCCCAAAGGCGGCATCCTACGAGCAGTACTTC. Supplemented by reference TRBV9 and TRBJ2-7, the full variable domain reads DSGVTQTPKHLITATGQRVTLRCSPRSGDLSVYWYQQSLDQGLQFLIQYYNGEERAKGNILERFSAQQFPDLHSELNLSSLELGDSALYFCASSPKAASYEQYFGPGTRLTVT.

This chain links TRBV14 with TRBJ1-5, with D perhaps TRBD1 (5 bases). V lost 4 bases, J lost 6 bases, and 10 bases lay in between. CDR1 and CDR2 (germline): SGHDN, FVKESK. This CDR3 spans 13 amino acids. CDR3 sequence (DNA): TGTGCCAGCAGCCTCCGGGGCGGTCAGCCCCAGCATTTT. It codes for CASSLRGGQPQHF.

Concerning this clone itself: This sample also contains other DNA sequences that code for the same CDR3. The chain couples TRBV27 to TRBJ1-5; D is unclear. This CDR3 contains 13 residues. The V end lost 0 bases, the J end lost 5 bases, and 5 bases lay between the germline ends. Germline CDR1 reads MNHEY; CDR2 reads SMNVEV (reference sequence). DNA for the CDR3: TGTGCCAGCAGTTTATCAGGGCATCAGCCCCAGCATTTT. It is translated as CASSLSGHQPQHF.

The chain is built from TRBV6-5 and TRBJ2-2, with 9 bases aligning to TRBD1. In germline, CDR1 is MNHEY, CDR2 SVGAGI. V dropped 4 bases and J dropped 5; count of bases not matched to a gene: 8. CDR3 size: 16 residues. The CDR3 reads CASSLKSGTGTGELFF. In DNA form, the CDR3 reads TGTGCCAGCAGTTTAAAATCCGGGACAGGGACCGGGGAGCTGTTTTTT.

V and J are TRBV6-5 and TRBJ2-5, with TRBD1 matching over 8 bases. The CDR3 runs to 14 residues. V lost 1 base, J lost 4 bases, and 2 bases stayed unmatched. Germline CDR1 and CDR2: MNHEY and SVGAGI. CDR3 in DNA: TGTGCCAGCAGTTACTTACAGGGGGGAGAGACCCAGTACTTC. Its translation: CASSYLQGGETQYF.

The chain is built from TRBV7-8 and TRBJ2-1, with TRBD2 matching 15 bases. V was clipped by 5 bases and J by 13 bases; unmatched bases: 6. The CDR3 contains 14 residues. Germline V CDR1 and CDR2: SGHVS, FQNEAQ. As DNA, the CDR3 is TGTGCCAGCAGCCCCGGACTAGCGGGGGGGCGTCAGTTCTTC. This codes for CASSPGLAGGRQFF.

The rearrangement uses TRBV10-3 and TRBJ2-7, with 13 bases aligning to TRBD2. The CDR3 sequence is 20 residues long. The ends lost 2 bases at V and 4 bases at J; junction bases unmatched: 17. In germline, CDR1 is ENHRY, CDR2 SYGVKD. CDR3 sequence: CAISELAGQGTSGTNYEQYF. DNA of the CDR3: TGTGCCATCAGTGAGCTCGCCGGACAGGGGACTAGCGGGACCAATTACGAGCAGTACTTC.

This rearrangement joins TRBV5-6 to TRBJ2-1; D tentatively reads TRBD1 or TRBD2 (5 bases each). The CDR3 is 15 amino acids. CDR1 is SGHDT, CDR2 YYEEEE, per germline. Trimming shortened V by 2 bases and J by 9 bases, and 18 bases separated the two germline ends. CDR3 coding DNA: TGTGCCAGCAGCTTCCCGGGACCTCTCGGGATTGAGCAGTTCTTC. Translated: CASSFPGPLGIEQFF.

J is TRBJ2-7 and V is TRBV19, with a tentative D call TRBD2 (7 bases). The V gene lost 5 bases and the J gene lost 2 bases, with 19 bases spanning the gap. Per germline, CDR1 LNHDA and CDR2 SQIVND (reference sequence). The CDR3 is 16 residues long. The CDR3 DNA reads TGTGCCAGTAGTCAAAGCGAGCGGGACACACCCTACGAGCAGTACTTC. This gives the protein CASSQSERDTPYEQYF.

The chain employs TRBV3-1 (or the pseudogene TRBV3-2) and TRBJ1-1, with D perhaps TRBD1 (6 bases). The V gene lost 3 bases and the J gene lost 1 base, with 9 bases spanning the gap. The CDR3 runs to 14 residues. Per the germline V gene, CDR1 is LGHDT and CDR2 is YNNKEL (reference sequence). The CDR3, as DNA: TGTGCCAGCAGCCACCGGGACACGAACACTGAAGCTTTCTTT. It codes for CASSHRDTNTEAFF.

This clone showed up just a few times. The chain carries TRBV7-3 and TRBJ2-7; possibly TRBD1 for D (6 bases). V dropped 3 bases and J dropped 5 bases, with 11 bases sitting between them. In germline, CDR1 is SGHTA, CDR2 FQGTGA. The CDR3 consists of 13 residues. Written as DNA, the CDR3 is TGTGCCAGCAGCTTTTCGCAGGGGCACGAGCAGTACTTC. Translated, it gives CASSFSQGHEQYF. Variable domain in full (rest from reference TRBV7-3 and TRBJ2-7): GAGVSQTPSNKVTEKGKYVELRCDPISGHTALYWYRQSLGQGPEFLIYFQGTGAADDSGLPNDRFFAVRPEGSVSTLKIQRTERGDSAVYLCASSFSQGHEQYFGPGTRLTVT.

This clone was found once. This sequence joins TRBV19 and TRBJ2-1; D gene uncertain. The ends were cut back, 4 bases at V and 4 bases at J, with 20 bases in the middle. CDR1 is LNHDA and CDR2 is SQIVND in the germline V gene (reference sequence). The CDR3 runs to 17 residues. The CDR3 is CASSRWSELTSYNEQFF. CDR3 bases: TGTGCCAGTAGTAGATGGAGCGAATTAACCTCTTACAATGAGCAGTTCTTC.

CDR3 coding DNA: TGTGCCAGCAGCAAAGCCCCGACAGGGGGCGTATTTTGGAACACTGAAGCTTTCTTT. It translates to CASSKAPTGGVFWNTEAFF. The chain employs TRBV21-1 and TRBJ1-1; no check of the table's D call, TRBD1, against the DNA was made. TRBV21-1 has pseudogene status. The CDR3 spans 19 residues.

This clone was counted once. J is TRBJ1-3 and V is TRBV11-2; possibly TRBD1 for D (6 bases). V was pared by 1 base and J by 2 bases, with 12 bases between. Per the germline V gene, CDR1 is SGHAT and CDR2 is FQNNGV. This CDR3 has 16 amino acids. For the CDR3, the DNA is TGTGCCAGCAGCTTAGGGTTCGGGGGGCCTGGAAACACCATATATTTT. Encoded protein: CASSLGFGGPGNTIYF.

This clone was seen just once. This sequence joins TRBV18 and TRBJ1-1; TRBD1 might be the D (5 bases). Germline V gives CDR1 KGHSH, CDR2 LQKENI. This CDR3 has 15 residues. The V end was cut by 2 bases, the J end by 0 bases, with 10 bases between. The CDR3 is CASSPAGHMNTEAFF. DNA for the CDR3: TGTGCCAGCTCACCAGCTGGACACATGAACACTGAAGCTTTCTTT. The full variable domain, in which reference TRBV18 and TRBJ1-1 provide the parts outside the CDR3, is NAGVMQNPRHLVRRRGQEARLRCSPMKGHSHVYWYRQLPEEGLKFMVYLQKENIIDESGMPKERFSAEFPKEGPSILRIQQVVRGDSAAYFCASSPAGHMNTEAFFGQGTRLTVV.